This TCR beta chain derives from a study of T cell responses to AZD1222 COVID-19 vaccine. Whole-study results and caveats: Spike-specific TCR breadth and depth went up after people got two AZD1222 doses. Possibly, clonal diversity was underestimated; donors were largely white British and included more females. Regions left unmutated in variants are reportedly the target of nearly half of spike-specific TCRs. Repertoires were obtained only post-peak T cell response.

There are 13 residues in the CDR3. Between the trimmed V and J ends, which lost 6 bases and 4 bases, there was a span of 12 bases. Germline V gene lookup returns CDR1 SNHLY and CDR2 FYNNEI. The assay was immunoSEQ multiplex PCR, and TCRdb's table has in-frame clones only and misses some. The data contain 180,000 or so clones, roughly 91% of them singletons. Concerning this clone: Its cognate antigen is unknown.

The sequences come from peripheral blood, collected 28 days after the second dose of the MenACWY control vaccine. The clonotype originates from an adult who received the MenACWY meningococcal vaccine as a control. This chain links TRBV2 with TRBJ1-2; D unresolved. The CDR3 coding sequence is TGTGCCAGCAGAACGGACGGACGCTATGGCTACACCTTC. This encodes CASRTDGRYGYTF.